This is a list of T cell receptor beta chains from one sample in a study of blood T cell repertoires in COVID-19. Assay: immunoSEQ multiplex PCR; the TCRdb copy retains only in-frame clones and omits some. The sample has about 21,000 clones; over 75% are singletons. The specimen sequenced was peripheral blood. The receptors stem from a man aged 80 or over with acute or convalescent COVID-19. Both conserved end residues are part of each CDR3. Each record gives: J gene, D gene, clone size, V gene, CDR3 DNA, CDR3 protein. A D gene is named only where the DNA matches it firmly. Rows may omit the clone size; those that give it use once, few, many or a size class.

TRBJ1-2 . . TRBV18 TGTGCCAGCTCACCAGGAGCAACCTATGGCTACACCTTC CASSPGATYGYTF
TRBJ1-1 . . TRBV7-9 TGTGCCAGCAGCTCCTTGGTTGGGGGCGTAGGGAAAGCTTTCTTT CASSSLVGGVGKAFF
TRBJ1-1 TRBD1 . TRBV29-1 TGCAGCGTTGCCGCTCTAGGGGGCCCCCCTGAAGCTTTCTTT CSVAALGGPPEAFF
TRBJ2-6 . . TRBV7-2 TGTGCCAGCAGCTTAGGGGGGGCTGGGGCCAACGTCCTGACTTTC CASSLGGAGANVLTF
TRBJ2-7 . . TRBV7-3 TGTGCCAGCAGCCCCTCAGGGGTCTACGAGCAGTACTTC CASSPSGVYEQYF
TRBJ2-3 TRBD2 . TRBV7-2 TGTGCCAGCAGCCGCCGACTAGCGGGGGTATATACGCAGTATTTT CASSRRLAGVYTQYF
TRBJ2-3 . . TRBV29-1 TGCAGCGTTGAAACTAGAGATACAGATACGCAGTATTTT CSVETRDTDTQYF
TRBJ1-5 TRBD1 . TRBV4-2 TGTGCCAGCAGCCAAGATCAGGGGGCAAGGGATCAGCCCCAGCATTTT CASSQDQGARDQPQHF
TRBJ1-2 TRBD1 . TRBV5-1 TGCGCCAGCAGCGTAACCGGGACAGGGGATGGCTACACCTTC CASSVTGTGDGYTF
TRBJ2-1 . . TRBV5-1 TGCGCCAGCAGCTTGCGTCCGGGGGGCCTCAATGAGCAGTTCTTC CASSLRPGGLNEQFF
TRBJ1-1 . . TRBV18 TGTGCCAGCTCAAACTTGGGCAGACAGAGGGACAAAGTGAACACTGAAGCTTTCTTT CASSNLGRQRDKVNTEAFF
TRBJ1-2 . few TRBV6-5 TGTGCCAGCAGTTTTGTCGGGGGTGGCTACACCTTC CASSFVGGGYTF
TRBJ1-5 TRBD1 . TRBV2 TGTGCCAGCTCAGGGGGCGGAAGGGGTCAGCCCCAGCATTTT CASSGGGRGQPQHF
TRBJ2-7 . . TRBV9 TGTGCCAGCAGCTATTACCGGGACAAACCTTACGAGCAGTACTTC CASSYYRDKPYEQYF
TRBJ1-5 . . TRBV7-2 TGTGCCAGCAGCTTAGCAGCAGGGGGCAATCAGCCCCAGCATTTT CASSLAAGGNQPQHF
TRBJ1-2 . . TRBV9 TGTGCCAGCAGCCCAGGGGTTTTCGGGTATGGCTACACCTTC CASSPGVFGYGYTF
TRBJ2-1 . . TRBV28 TGTGCCAGCAGATCGACAGGCAATGAGCAGTTCTTC CASRSTGNEQFF
TRBJ2-7 TRBD2 . TRBV28 TGTGCCAGCAGTTTGGCTCTACTAGCGGCCACCTACGAGCAGTACTTC CASSLALLAATYEQYF
TRBJ1-3 . . TRBV6-4 TGTGCCAGCAGTGACAATGCGGAGACCTCTGGAAACACCATATATTTT CASSDNAETSGNTIYF
TRBJ1-3 . once TRBV4-2 TGTGCCAGCAGCCCCCCCTGGCACGCCTCTGGAAACACCATATATTTT CASSPPWHASGNTIYF
TRBJ1-6 TRBD1 . TRBV7-2 TGTGCCAGCAGCTTACAACCGACAGGGAGAGGCTCACCCCTCCACTTT CASSLQPTGRGSPLHF
TRBJ1-2 . . TRBV5-6 TGTGCCAGCAGCTTGGCACGAGGTGGCTACACCTTC CASSLARGGYTF
TRBJ2-3 TRBD2 few TRBV7-3 TGTGCCAGCAGCTTAGGGGGGGAGGCAGATACGCAGTATTTT CASSLGGEADTQYF
TRBJ1-2 . . TRBV6-5 TGTGCCAGCAGTCCCGGGAGGGTCGGTGGCTACACCTTC CASSPGRVGGYTF
TRBJ2-1 TRBD2 . TRBV7-3 TGTGCCAGCAGCCCCGGGGGGGGCGCGAATGAGCAGTTCTTC CASSPGGGANEQFF
TRBJ2-5 TRBD1 . TRBV6-6 TGTGCCAGCAGCCCAGGGGGCCAGTACCAAGAGACCCAGTACTTC CASSPGGQYQETQYF
TRBJ2-2 TRBD1 . TRBV7-2 TGTGCCAGCAGCTTAGGCGGGACAGGGAACACCGGGGAGCTGTTTTTT CASSLGGTGNTGELFF
TRBJ2-7 . . TRBV7-2 TGTGCCAGCAGCTTGGGCCAACCCGGCAGCGGCTACGAGCAGTACTTC CASSLGQPGSGYEQYF
TRBJ1-2 . . TRBV19 TGTGCCAGTAGTATGGCCAGGGACTATGGCTACACCTTC CASSMARDYGYTF
TRBJ2-1 TRBD2 . TRBV11-2 TGTGCCAGCAGCTTAGCCGGAGGACTAGCGGGGGGGCTTTACAATGAGCAGTTCTTC CASSLAGGLAGGLYNEQFF
TRBJ2-2 . once TRBV5-5 TGTGCCAGCAGGCGTTCCAACACCGGGGAGCTGTTTTTT CASRRSNTGELFF
TRBJ2-1 TRBD2 . TRBV28 TGTGCCAGCAGTTTAGGGCGGGGGGGATACAATGAGCAGTTCTTC CASSLGRGGYNEQFF
TRBJ1-5 . . TRBV19 TGTGCCAGTAGTACATATGGGGCAGGTAGGCGCAATCAGCCCCAGCATTTT CASSTYGAGRRNQPQHF
TRBJ2-2 . few TRBV2 TGTGCCAGCACGCCGACTACCACCGGGGAGCTGTTTTTT CASTPTTTGELFF
TRBJ1-4 TRBD1 . TRBV29-1 TGCAGCGTTTCCCGATCCGGGACAGGGGGGAATGAAAAACTGTTTTTT CSVSRSGTGGNEKLFF
TRBJ2-2 . . TRBV18 TGTGCCAGCTCGCCTCCTGGAGCAGGGGCCGCGAACGGGGAGCTGTTTTTT CASSPPGAGAANGELFF
TRBJ1-2 . . TRBV14 TGTGCCAGCAGCCAAGTCCGGAGTGGCTACACCTTC CASSQVRSGYTF
TRBJ1-3 . . TRBV27 TGTGCCAGCAAAGCTTACTCTGGAAACACCATATATTTT CASKAYSGNTIYF
TRBJ2-2 . . TRBV18 TGTGCCAGCTCACCATCGGGGGGCGCGAACACCGGGGAGCTGTTTTTT CASSPSGGANTGELFF
TRBJ2-2 . . TRBV19 TGTGCCAGTAGTACGATGAGGGGGACCGGGGAGCTGTTTTTT CASSTMRGTGELFF
TRBJ1-5 TRBD1 few TRBV6-2/TRBV6-3 TGTGCCAGCAGCAAGTCAGGGGGCTCGGCCCAAAGCAATCAGCCCCAGCATTTT CASSKSGGSAQSNQPQHF
TRBJ2-5 TRBD2 . TRBV29-1 TGCAGCGTTGAAGACGTCCAGCGGGGGGACCAAGAGACCCAGTACTTC CSVEDVQRGDQETQYF
TRBJ1-6 TRBD1 once TRBV3-1/TRBV3-2 TGTGCCAGCAGCCAAACAGGGGGCGGGTCACCCCTCCACTTT CASSQTGGGSPLHF
TRBJ1-5 . . TRBV28 TGTGCCAGCAGTAAGGGGAATCAGCCCCAGCATTTT CASSKGNQPQHF
TRBJ2-1 TRBD2 . TRBV4-1 TGCGCCAGCAGCCAAGACCTAGCGGGGGGGGGAAGCTCCTACAATGAGCAGTTCTTC CASSQDLAGGGSSYNEQFF
TRBJ1-6 TRBD1 . TRBV7-9 TGTGCCTGCTGCTCCCACGACTGGACAGGGCCAGGTTCACCCCTCCACTTT CACCSHDWTGPGSPLHF
TRBJ1-2 . . TRBV6-5 TGTGCCAGCACCTCGGGGAGCTATGGCTACACCTTC CASTSGSYGYTF
TRBJ2-2 TRBD2 . TRBV19 TGTGCCAGTAGTATCACTAGCGGGGGGGCCAGGACCGGGGAGCTGTTTTTT CASSITSGGARTGELFF
TRBJ2-7 TRBD1 once TRBV27 TGTGCCAGCAGGCCAACCGGGACAGGGGTTTACGAGCAGTACTTC CASRPTGTGVYEQYF
TRBJ1-1 . . TRBV5-5 TGTGCCAGCAGCCCCGCCGTGACAGTCACTGAAGCTTTCTTT CASSPAVTVTEAFF
TRBJ1-1 . few TRBV6-5 TGTGCCAGCAGTTCCATTGAAGCTTTCTTT CASSSIEAFF
TRBJ1-2 . . TRBV21-1 TGTGCCAGCAGCCCCGGGGGGGTGGACTATGGCTACACCTTC CASSPGGVDYGYTF
TRBJ1-5 . . TRBV6-2/TRBV6-3 TGTGCCAGCAGTTACTCTACTGCCCTGGGCAATCAGCCCCAGCATTTT CASSYSTALGNQPQHF
TRBJ1-1 . . TRBV27 TGTGCCAGCAGCAGGAACAGAGCTTCTGAAGCTTTCTTT CASSRNRASEAFF
TRBJ1-6 . few TRBV28 TGTGCCAGCAGTTTAGCAGGGGTGCGGTCACCCCTCCACTTT CASSLAGVRSPLHF